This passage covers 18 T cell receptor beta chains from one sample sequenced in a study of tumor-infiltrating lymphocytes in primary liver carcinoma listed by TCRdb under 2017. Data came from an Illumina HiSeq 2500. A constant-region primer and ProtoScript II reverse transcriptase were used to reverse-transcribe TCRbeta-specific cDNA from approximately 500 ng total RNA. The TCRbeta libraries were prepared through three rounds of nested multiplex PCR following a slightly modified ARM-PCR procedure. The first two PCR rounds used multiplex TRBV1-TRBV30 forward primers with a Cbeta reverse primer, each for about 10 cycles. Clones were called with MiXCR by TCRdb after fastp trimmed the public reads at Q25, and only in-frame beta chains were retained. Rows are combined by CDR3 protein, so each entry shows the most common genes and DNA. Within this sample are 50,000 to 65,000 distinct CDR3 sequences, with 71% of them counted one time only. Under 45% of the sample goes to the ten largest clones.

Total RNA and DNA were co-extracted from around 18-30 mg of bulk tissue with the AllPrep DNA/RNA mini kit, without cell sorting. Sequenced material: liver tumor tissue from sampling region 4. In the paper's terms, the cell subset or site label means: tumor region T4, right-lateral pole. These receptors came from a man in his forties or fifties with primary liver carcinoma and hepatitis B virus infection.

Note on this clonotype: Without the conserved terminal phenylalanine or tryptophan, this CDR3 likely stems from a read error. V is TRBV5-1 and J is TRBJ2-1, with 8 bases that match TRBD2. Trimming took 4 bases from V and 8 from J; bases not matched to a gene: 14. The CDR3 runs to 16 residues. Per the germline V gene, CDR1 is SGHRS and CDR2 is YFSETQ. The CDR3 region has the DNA TGCGCCAGCAGCCACTTAGCGGGGCCCGATGGGGATGAGCAGTTCTCC. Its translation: CASSHLAGPDGDEQFS.

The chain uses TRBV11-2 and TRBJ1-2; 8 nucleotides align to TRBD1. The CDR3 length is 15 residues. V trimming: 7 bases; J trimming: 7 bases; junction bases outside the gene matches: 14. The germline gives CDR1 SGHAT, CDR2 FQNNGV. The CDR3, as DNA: TGTGCCAGCAACTATACAGGGGGTTCCTTCCCTGGCTACACCTTC. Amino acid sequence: CASNYTGGSFPGYTF.

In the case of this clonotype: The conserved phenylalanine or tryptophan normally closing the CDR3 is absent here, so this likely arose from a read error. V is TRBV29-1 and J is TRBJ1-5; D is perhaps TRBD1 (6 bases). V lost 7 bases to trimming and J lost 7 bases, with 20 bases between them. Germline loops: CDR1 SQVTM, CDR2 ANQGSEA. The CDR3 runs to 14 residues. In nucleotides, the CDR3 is TGCAGCGCATCCGAACAGGGTCATGGGCAGCCCCAGCATTCT. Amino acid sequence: CSASEQGHGQPQHS.

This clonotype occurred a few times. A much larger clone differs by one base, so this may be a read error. The CDR3 DNA is TGTGCCTGCAGTTCAACAGGGATTTCACCCCTCCACTTT. It translates to CACSSTGISPLHF. V gene TRBV6-6 combines with J gene TRBJ1-6; D is possibly TRBD1 (6 bases). The CDR3 has 13 amino acids. Germline CDR1 and CDR2: MNHNY and SVGAGI (reference sequence).

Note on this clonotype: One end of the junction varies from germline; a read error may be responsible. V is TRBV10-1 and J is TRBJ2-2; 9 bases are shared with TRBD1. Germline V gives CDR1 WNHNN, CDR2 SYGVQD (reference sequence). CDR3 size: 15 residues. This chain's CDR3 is CASSEAGTGPGEPFF. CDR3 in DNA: TGCGCCAGCAGTGAGGCGGGGACAGGGCCCGGGGAGCCGTTTTTT.

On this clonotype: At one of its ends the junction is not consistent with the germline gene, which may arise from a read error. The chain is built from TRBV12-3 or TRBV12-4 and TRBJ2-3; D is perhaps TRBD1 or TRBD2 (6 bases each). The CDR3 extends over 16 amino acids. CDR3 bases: TGTGCCGGCACCCCGGGGAGGAGCAGGGGCACAGATACGCAGTGTTTT. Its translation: CAGTPGRSRGTDTQCF.

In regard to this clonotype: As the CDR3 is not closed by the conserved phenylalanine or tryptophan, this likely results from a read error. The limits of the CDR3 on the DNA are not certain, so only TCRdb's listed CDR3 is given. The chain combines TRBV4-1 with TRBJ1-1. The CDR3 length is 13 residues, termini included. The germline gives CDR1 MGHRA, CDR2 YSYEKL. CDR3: CASSHPLNTETFL.

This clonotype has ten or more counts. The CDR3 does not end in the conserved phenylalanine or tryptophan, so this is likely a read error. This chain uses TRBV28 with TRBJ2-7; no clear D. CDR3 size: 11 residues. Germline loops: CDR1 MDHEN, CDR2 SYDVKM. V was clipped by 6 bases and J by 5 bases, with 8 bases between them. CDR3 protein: CASSNSHEQYL. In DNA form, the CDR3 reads TGTGCCAGCAGCAATTCCCACGAGCAGTACCTC.

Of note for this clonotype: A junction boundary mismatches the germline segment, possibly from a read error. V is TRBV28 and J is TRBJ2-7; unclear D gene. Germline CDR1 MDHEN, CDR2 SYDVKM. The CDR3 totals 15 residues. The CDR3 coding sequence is TGTGCCAGCAGTTCTTACTCGAGGAGCTCCTACGTGCAGTACTTC. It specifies CASSSYSRSSYVQYF. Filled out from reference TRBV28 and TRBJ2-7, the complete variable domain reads DVKVTQSSRYLVKRTGEKVFLECVQDMDHENMFWYRQDPGLGLRLIYFSYDVKMKEKGDIPEGYSVSREKKERFSLILESASTNQTSMYLCASSSYSRSSYVQYFGPGTRLTVT.

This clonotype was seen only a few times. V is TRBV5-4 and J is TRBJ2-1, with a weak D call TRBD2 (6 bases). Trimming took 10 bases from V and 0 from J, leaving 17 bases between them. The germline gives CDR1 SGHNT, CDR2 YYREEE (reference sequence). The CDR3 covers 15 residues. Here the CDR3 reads CAGAQSGCSYNEQFF. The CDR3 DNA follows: TGTGCCGGCGCCCAAAGCGGGTGCTCCTACAATGAGCAGTTCTTC.

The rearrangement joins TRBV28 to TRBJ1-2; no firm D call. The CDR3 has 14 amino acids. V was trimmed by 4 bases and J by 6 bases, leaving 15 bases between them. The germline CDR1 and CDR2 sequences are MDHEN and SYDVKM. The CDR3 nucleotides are TGTGCCAGCAGTTCATCGGCTGACCTCCATGGCTACACCTTC. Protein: CASSSSADLHGYTF.

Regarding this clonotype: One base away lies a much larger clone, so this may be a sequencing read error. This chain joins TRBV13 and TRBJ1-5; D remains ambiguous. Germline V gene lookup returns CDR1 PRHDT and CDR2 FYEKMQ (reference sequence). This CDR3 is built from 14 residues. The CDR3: CTSSLGGSNQPQHF. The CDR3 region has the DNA TGTACCAGCAGCTTAGGCGGTAGCAATCAGCCCCAGCATTTT.

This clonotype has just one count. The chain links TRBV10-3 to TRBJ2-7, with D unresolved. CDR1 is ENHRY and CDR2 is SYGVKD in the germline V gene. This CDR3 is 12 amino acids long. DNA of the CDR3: TGTACAATCAGTGAAGCCGGGCAAGGGCAGTACTTC. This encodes CTISEAGQGQYF.

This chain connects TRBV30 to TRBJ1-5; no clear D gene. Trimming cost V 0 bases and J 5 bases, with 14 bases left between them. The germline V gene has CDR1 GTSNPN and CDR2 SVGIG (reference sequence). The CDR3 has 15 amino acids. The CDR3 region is CAWSVPAHGYQPQHF. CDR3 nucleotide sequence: TGTGCCTGGAGTGTCCCGGCACACGGGTATCAGCCCCAGCATTTT.

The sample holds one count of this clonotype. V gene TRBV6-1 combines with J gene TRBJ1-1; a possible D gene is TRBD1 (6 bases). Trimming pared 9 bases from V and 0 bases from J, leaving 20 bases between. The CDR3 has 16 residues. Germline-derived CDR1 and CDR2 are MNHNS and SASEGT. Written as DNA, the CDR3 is TGTGCCAGTAGGAAAAGGACAGTCCCAATGAACACTGAAGCTTTCTTT. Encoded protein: CASRKRTVPMNTEAFF.

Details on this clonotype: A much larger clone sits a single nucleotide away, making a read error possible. CDR3 DNA sequence: TGTGCCAACAACTTTAGCGGGAGGCGGACAGATACGCAGTATTTT. Protein: CANNFSGRRTDTQYF. The V gene is TRBV11-3, the J gene TRBJ2-3; 10 bases are a match to TRBD2. With V trimmed by 10 bases and J by 3 bases, 10 bases remained unmatched. The CDR3 runs 15 residues. CDR1 SGHNT and CDR2 YENEEA come from the germline V gene.

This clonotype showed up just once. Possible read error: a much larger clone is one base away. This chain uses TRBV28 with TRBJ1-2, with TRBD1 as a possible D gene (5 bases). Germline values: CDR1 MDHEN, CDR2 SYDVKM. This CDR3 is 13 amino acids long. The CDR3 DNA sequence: TGTGCCAGCACCACGGGGCAGTTCTATGGCTACATCTTC. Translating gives CASTTGQFYGYIF.

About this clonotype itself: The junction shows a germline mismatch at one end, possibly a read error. CDR3: CASSYSGDRNGYTF. In DNA form, the CDR3 reads TGTGCCAGTAGTTACAGTGGGGACAGGAATGGCTACACCTTC. J is TRBJ1-2 and V is TRBV6-5; 8 bases map to TRBD1. The CDR3 runs 14 residues. Germline V gives CDR1 MNHEY, CDR2 SVGAGI.